Following are 7 T cell receptor beta chains from one sample sequenced in a study of CD8 T cells in Susac syndrome. Random hexamers primed reverse transcription of about 0.45 to 1 ug RNA. TCRdb redid the calling of the immunoSEQ multiplex PCR reads with MiXCR, one entry per CDR3 protein. The sample yields around 150,000 distinct CDR3 sequences, around 94% seen once. Sequencing was performed on CD8+ T cells from PBMCs. The receptors were sampled from a human donor in good health.

This CDR3 reads CASSDPNRPETQYF. DNA of the CDR3: TGTGCCAGCAGCGACCCGAACAGGCCAGAGACCCAGTACTTC. The gene calls are TRBV2 and TRBJ2-5, with a tentative D call TRBD1 (5 bases). Trimming removed 6 bases from V and 4 bases from J, with 15 bases in between. Per the germline V gene, CDR1 is SNHLY and CDR2 is FYNNEI. The CDR3 runs 14 residues.

V is TRBV12-3 or TRBV12-4 and J is TRBJ2-1; perhaps TRBD1 as D (5 bases). V was trimmed by 3 bases and J by 5 bases, leaving 11 bases between them. The CDR3 totals 14 residues. CDR3: CASSFGGADNEQFF. The CDR3 nucleotides are TGTGCCAGCAGTTTCGGTGGGGCGGACAATGAGCAGTTCTTC.

V usage is TRBV21-1 and J usage is TRBJ2-7; the table's TRBD2 call for D was not verified on the DNA. TRBV21-1 is annotated as a pseudogene. The CDR3 runs to 12 residues. The CDR3 region has the DNA TGTGCCAGCAGCGCGCGGGCCTACGAGCAGTACTTC. This encodes CASSARAYEQYF.

This sequence joins TRBV29-1 and TRBJ2-1, with 7 bases fitting TRBD2. J lost 0 bases, V lost 1 base, and 3 bases had no gene match. CDR1 is SQVTM and CDR2 is ANQGSEA in the germline V gene. This CDR3 spans 15 amino acids. This CDR3 is CSVEGGGTSYNEQFF. In DNA, the CDR3 is TGCAGCGTTGAAGGGGGGGGGACCTCCTACAATGAGCAGTTCTTC.

The gene calls are TRBV6-1 and TRBJ2-1, with D possibly TRBD1 on 6 matching bases. The germline V and J ends were trimmed by 1 base and 3 bases, with 10 bases remaining between them. Germline CDR1 and CDR2: MNHNS and SASEGT. The CDR3 consists of 15 residues. CDR3 sequence reads: CASSEETGIYNEQFF. DNA of the CDR3: TGTGCCAGCAGTGAAGAAACAGGGATCTACAATGAGCAGTTCTTC.

The chain recombines TRBV6-5 with TRBJ2-7, with TRBD1 identical over 7 bases. J gave up 3 bases and V 1 base, and 3 bases lay outside the gene matches. CDR1 MNHEY and CDR2 SVGAGI come from the germline V gene. CDR3 length equals 14 residues. The CDR3 DNA follows: TGTGCCAGCAGTTACTTCCAGGGGGACTACGAGCAGTACTTC. This sequence encodes CASSYFQGDYEQYF.

The CDR3 loop is CASSVALQGAQETQYF. As DNA, the CDR3 is TGTGCCAGCAGCGTAGCGCTACAGGGTGCTCAAGAGACCCAGTACTTC. The rearrangement uses TRBV9 and TRBJ2-5, with D tentatively TRBD1 (6 bases). V was clipped by 0 bases and J by 2 bases, with 14 bases between them. The CDR3 contains 16 residues. Germline loops: CDR1 SGDLS, CDR2 YYNGEE.